These T cell receptor beta chains were read from a single sample in a study of T cells in Graves' hyperthyroidism and ophthalmopathy. TCRdb processed the multiplex PCR reads anew with MiXCR; each CDR3 protein has one entry. In the table there are more than 450,000 distinct CDR3 sequences, around 15% of which are singletons. Material for sequencing was blood. Every receptor here comes from a woman aged 40 to 50 with Graves' hyperthyroidism. The CDR3 runs from the conserved cysteine through the conserved F or W. A D gene is named only where the DNA matches it firmly. Clone size is shown for a subset of rows, as once, few, many or a class of expanded clone.

length,V,D,size,J,CDR3,DNA
13,TRBV19,TRBD1,few,TRBJ1-2,CASTDRGGFGYTF,TGTGCCAGTACGGACAGGGGTGGATTTGGCTACACCTTC
15,TRBV9,TRBD2,.,TRBJ2-1,CASSDRAGAHNEQFF,TGTGCCAGCAGCGATCGAGCGGGAGCCCACAATGAGCAGTTCTTC
15,TRBV7-2,TRBD1,.,TRBJ1-3,CASSWGQGTGNTIYF,TGTGCCAGCAGCTGGGGACAGGGGACAGGAAACACCATATATTTT
16,TRBV27,TRBD2,.,TRBJ2-1,CASSLIAGGPGNEQFF,TGTGCCAGCAGTCTCATAGCGGGAGGGCCGGGAAATGAGCAGTTCTTC
17,TRBV9,.,.,TRBJ1-3,CASSVEPRDGSGNTIYF,TGTGCCAGCAGCGTAGAACCACGGGACGGCTCTGGAAACACCATATATTTT
16,TRBV5-1,TRBD1,many,TRBJ1-5,CASSPGLQGSNQPQHF,TGCGCCAGCAGCCCAGGATTACAGGGGAGCAATCAGCCCCAGCATTTT
17,TRBV3-1,TRBD2,many,TRBJ2-5,CASSQDRAAGARETQYF,TGTGCCAGCAGCCAAGATAGAGCAGCGGGAGCAAGAGAGACCCAGTACTTC
16,TRBV28,.,.,TRBJ2-2,CASRPLRQDGTGELFF,TGTGCCAGCAGACCCCTGCGGCAGGACGGGACCGGGGAGCTGTTTTTT
13,TRBV2,.,many,TRBJ1-6,CASSEAVDSPLHF,TGTGCCAGCAGTGAAGCTGTGGATTCACCCCTCCACTTT
15,TRBV5-1,TRBD1,many,TRBJ2-1,CASSPQGAQGNEQFF,TGCGCCAGCAGCCCACAGGGGGCGCAGGGGAATGAGCAGTTCTTC
16,TRBV10-3,.,few,TRBJ2-7,CAISPSLQGFSYEQYF,TGTGCCATCAGTCCGAGCTTACAGGGATTCTCCTACGAGCAGTACTTC